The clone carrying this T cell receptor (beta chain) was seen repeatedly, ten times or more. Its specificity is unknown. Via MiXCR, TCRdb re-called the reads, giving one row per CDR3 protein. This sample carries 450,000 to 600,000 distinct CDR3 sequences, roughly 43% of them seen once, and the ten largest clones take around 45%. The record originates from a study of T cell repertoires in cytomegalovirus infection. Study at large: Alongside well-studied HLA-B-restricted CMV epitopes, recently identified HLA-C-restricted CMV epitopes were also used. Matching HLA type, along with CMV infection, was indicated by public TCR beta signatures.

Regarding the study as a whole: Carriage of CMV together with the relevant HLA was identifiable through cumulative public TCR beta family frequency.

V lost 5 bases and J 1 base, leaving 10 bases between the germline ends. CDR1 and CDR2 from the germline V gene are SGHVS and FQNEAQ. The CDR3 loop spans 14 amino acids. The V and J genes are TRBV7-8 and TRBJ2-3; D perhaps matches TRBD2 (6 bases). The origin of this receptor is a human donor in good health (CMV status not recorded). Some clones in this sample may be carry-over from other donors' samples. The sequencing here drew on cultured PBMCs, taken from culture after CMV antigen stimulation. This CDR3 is CASSAGGGTDTQYF. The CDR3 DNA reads TGTGCCAGCAGCGCCGGGGGTGGCACAGATACGCAGTATTTT.